Listed here are 31 T cell receptor beta chains from one sample, sequenced in a study of human T cells and chemical hapten exposure. TCRdb reprocessed the RACE reads via MiXCR and lists one record per CDR3 protein. The data contain 350,000 or so distinct CDR3 sequences, approximately 6.9% of them singletons. Time point in this sample: patch test 1, 2 weeks after DPC sensitization. Sample treatment: therapeutic diphenylcyclopropenone sensitization with weekly scalp DPC. Sample: whole blood, taken in connection with sensitization to the hapten diphenylcyclopropenone (DPC). Receptors were obtained from a woman aged 18 to 35 with alopecia areata. Some clones in this sample may be carry-over from other donors' samples.

This clonotype was counted ten times or more. This rearrangement joins TRBV20-1 to TRBJ1-2, with 7 positions matching TRBD1. The CDR3 is 13 residues long. CDR1 and CDR2 (germline): DFQATT, SNEGSKA (reference sequence). Trimming cost V 5 bases and J 1 base; bases outside gene matches: 4. The CDR3 DNA is TGCAGTGCTGTGCAGGGGGATAACTATGGCTACACCTTC. Translating it yields CSAVQGDNYGYTF.

V usage is TRBV7-3 and J usage is TRBJ2-1, with D possibly being TRBD2 (5 bases). The CDR3 totals 13 residues. The germline V gene has CDR1 SGHTA and CDR2 FQGTGA. Trimming left V 8 bases short and J 7 bases short, with 15 bases between. CDR3 sequence (DNA): TGTGCCAGCGGGGTCGACCGGGATAATGAGCAGTTCTTC. It yields the protein CASGVDRDNEQFF. The whole variable domain, filled in from reference TRBV7-3 and TRBJ2-1, reads GAGVSQTPSNKVTEKGKYVELRCDPISGHTALYWYRQSLGQGPEFLIYFQGTGAADDSGLPNDRFFAVRPEGSVSTLKIQRTERGDSAVYLCASGVDRDNEQFFGPGTRLTVL.

This clonotype was observed at least ten times. The chain uses TRBV4-2 and TRBJ2-2, with TRBD1 matching over 7 bases. The CDR3 has 18 residues. The germline gives CDR1 LGHNA, CDR2 YNFKEQ. The J segment lost 0 bases and the V segment lost 0 bases, leaving 7 bases of the junction unmatched. The CDR3 region has the DNA TGTGCCAGCAGCCAAGATGGGACAGATACCCCGAACACCGGGGAGCTGTTTTTT. It yields the protein CASSQDGTDTPNTGELFF.

The chain employs TRBV11-3 and TRBJ2-1; D may be TRBD1 or TRBD2 (6 bases each). From germline, CDR1 is SGHNT and CDR2 YENEEA. With 5 bases removed from V and 12 bases from J, the gap between germline ends came to 14 bases. The CDR3 has 12 amino acids. The CDR3 reads CASSTIGGTQFF. DNA of the CDR3: TGTGCCAGCAGCACCATAGGGGGGACGCAGTTCTTC.

This clonotype was counted a few times. The chain carries TRBV5-1 and TRBJ2-2; D is ambiguous. V lost 0 bases and J lost 3, with 12 bases in between. This CDR3 contains 16 residues. Germline values: CDR1 SGHRS, CDR2 YFSETQ. The CDR3 protein is CASSLADRRHTGELFF. The CDR3 nucleotides read TGCGCCAGCAGCTTGGCGGATCGTCGACACACCGGGGAGCTGTTTTTT.

The V gene is TRBV6-2 or TRBV6-3, the J gene TRBJ1-6, with D maybe TRBD1 (5 bases). There are 15 residues in the CDR3. Germline CDR1 is MNHEY and CDR2 is SVGEGT. V was trimmed by 6 bases and J by 7 bases, leaving 16 bases between them. CDR3 sequence reads: CASSLIDRRNSPLHF. CDR3 DNA sequence: TGTGCCAGCAGCCTTATCGACAGAAGAAATTCACCCCTCCACTTT.

This rearrangement joins TRBV4-1 to TRBJ1-1; possibly TRBD1 for D (5 bases). V shed 3 bases and J shed 0 bases, with 11 bases lying between them. The CDR3 has 15 amino acids. Germline CDR1 MGHRA, CDR2 YSYEKL. The CDR3 reads CASSQIMTVNTEAFF. The CDR3 coding sequence is TGCGCCAGCAGCCAGATAATGACAGTGAACACTGAAGCTTTCTTT.

This clonotype was seen more than once but under ten times. The rearrangement uses TRBV5-1 and TRBJ1-5; no clear D gene. Trimming took 4 bases from V and 7 from J, leaving 15 bases between them. There are 14 residues in the CDR3. Germline V lookup: CDR1 SGHRS, CDR2 YFSETQ. DNA of the CDR3: TGCGCCAGCAGCACCGGGCATCTGGGGCAGCCCCAGCATTTT. It encodes CASSTGHLGQPQHF.

This clonotype has just a few counts. J is TRBJ1-2 and V is TRBV6-5, with a possible D match to TRBD1 (5 bases). Trimming took off 7 bases at V and 8 bases at J, with 17 bases between the two ends. Germline loops: CDR1 MNHEY, CDR2 SVGAGI. This CDR3 contains 13 residues. The DNA for the CDR3 is TGTGCCAGCACCCGATCGGGGGTCAGCGGCTACACCTTC. It translates to CASTRSGVSGYTF.

The genes are TRBV18 and TRBJ1-3, with TRBD1 as a possible D gene (5 bases). The germline V gene encodes CDR1 KGHSH and CDR2 LQKENI. This CDR3 spans 16 amino acids. V lost 3 bases and J lost 5, with 17 bases in between. CDR3 nucleotide sequence: TGTGCCAGCTCACCTGGGACGGCGATTCAGAGAAACACCATATATTTT. This translates into CASSPGTAIQRNTIYF.

In its sample, this clonotype was seen a few times. This chain links TRBV28 with TRBJ1-2; D is uncertain. This CDR3 contains 15 residues. Germline lookup yields CDR1 MDHEN and CDR2 SYDVKM. Trimming removed 2 bases at V and 3 bases at J, with 13 bases between. The CDR3 region is CASSLTWQVDYGYTF. In nucleotides, the CDR3 is TGTGCCAGCAGTTTAACGTGGCAGGTAGACTATGGCTACACCTTC.

This clonotype was seen more than once but under ten times. The V gene is TRBV5-1, the J gene TRBJ2-7, with 7 bases matching TRBD1. CDR3 length: 18 amino acids. Germline values: CDR1 SGHRS, CDR2 YFSETQ. The V gene end was trimmed by 0 bases and the J gene end by 2 bases; junction bases not matched to a gene: 14. In DNA, the CDR3 is TGCGCCAGCAGCTTGGAAATCCCAAACAGGGGATCCACCTACGAGCAGTACTTC. Protein: CASSLEIPNRGSTYEQYF.

The chain carries TRBV5-1 and TRBJ2-2; 10 bases align to TRBD1. This CDR3 has 16 residues. After removal of 4 bases from V and 4 bases from J, the junction contained 7 bases not matched to a gene. The germline V gene has CDR1 SGHRS and CDR2 YFSETQ. The CDR3 DNA is TGCGCCAGCAGCCCTGACAGGGGGCAAAGCACCGGGGAGCTGTTTTTT. Encoded protein: CASSPDRGQSTGELFF.

This clonotype was found a few times. This chain joins TRBV18 and TRBJ1-1; D gene ambiguous. From germline, CDR1 is KGHSH and CDR2 LQKENI. V was shortened by 3 bases and J by 0 bases, with 11 bases between the two germline ends. This CDR3 region has 15 residues. DNA for the CDR3: TGTGCCAGCTCACCGTTGGTGGGGTTGAACACTGAAGCTTTCTTT. Its translation: CASSPLVGLNTEAFF.

The rearrangement uses TRBV5-1 and TRBJ2-1; TRBD2 agrees at 7 bases. Germline V CDR1 and CDR2: SGHRS, YFSETQ. The CDR3 sequence is 15 residues long. V was pared by 3 bases and J by 8 bases, with 11 bases of the junction left unmatched. CDR3 region: CASSSSDPGGDEQFF. The CDR3 bases are TGCGCCAGCAGCTCGTCCGACCCGGGGGGAGATGAGCAGTTCTTC.

The J gene is TRBJ2-7, the V gene TRBV5-1, with 7 bases identical to TRBD1. Germline loops: CDR1 SGHRS, CDR2 YFSETQ. The CDR3 has 11 amino acids. V dropped 6 bases and J dropped 7; count of bases not matched to a gene: 4. CDR3 sequence (DNA): TGCGCCAGCACCGAGGGGGCTGAGCAGTACTTC. This codes for CASTEGAEQYF.

The chain is built from TRBV11-2 and TRBJ2-5; possible D gene TRBD1, 5 bases. Per germline, CDR1 SGHAT and CDR2 FQNNGV. With 2 bases removed from V and 4 bases from J, the gap between germline ends came to 17 bases. CDR3 length: 16 residues. CDR3 nucleotides: TGTGCCAGCAGCTTAAATGGGCAGGGTACCACAGAGACCCAGTACTTC. Translating it yields CASSLNGQGTTETQYF. The full variable domain, its missing parts supplied by reference TRBV11-2 and TRBJ2-5, is EAGVAQSPRYKIIEKRQSVAFWCNPISGHATLYWYQQILGQGPKLLIQFQNNGVVDDSQLPKDRFSAERLKGVDSTLKIQPAKLEDSAVYLCASSLNGQGTTETQYFGPGTRLLVL.

This clonotype was observed many times. The chain carries TRBV6-4 and TRBJ2-1, with TRBD1 identical over 7 bases. The length of the CDR3 is 15 residues. Trimming cost V 5 bases and J 6 bases; bases outside gene matches: 10. Germline values: CDR1 MRHNA, CDR2 SNTAGT. The CDR3 nucleotides read TGTGCCAGCAGTCCCGGGACAGAGGACGTCAATGAGCAGTTCTTC. It is translated as CASSPGTEDVNEQFF.

This clonotype has a count of ten or more. This rearrangement joins TRBV2 to TRBJ2-3; D ambiguous. V lost 6 bases and J lost 2, with 15 bases in between. The length of the CDR3 is 15 residues. Germline V gene lookup returns CDR1 SNHLY and CDR2 FYNNEI. CDR3 loop: CASSLTDTFTDTQYF. CDR3 nucleotides: TGTGCCAGCAGCCTGACGGATACTTTCACAGATACGCAGTATTTT.

This clonotype was seen ten or more times. This chain links TRBV7-2 with TRBJ1-4; tentatively, D is TRBD1 (5 bases). CDR1 and CDR2 (germline): SGHTA, FQGNSA. CDR3 length: 14 residues. V shed 5 bases and J shed 5 bases, with 12 bases lying between them. The CDR3 region has the DNA TGTGCCAGCAGCCTAGGGGACTTAAATGAAAAACTGTTTTTT. As protein: CASSLGDLNEKLFF.

The chain has TRBV24-1 and TRBJ1-4, with a tentative D call TRBD1 (6 bases). The CDR3 spans 14 residues. The germline V gene has CDR1 KGHDR and CDR2 SFDVKD. V lost 4 bases and J lost 7, with 12 bases in between. The CDR3 sequence is CATSENREGEKLFF. DNA for the CDR3: TGTGCCACCAGTGAGAACAGGGAGGGTGAAAAACTGTTTTTT.

The genes are TRBV6-4 and TRBJ1-1; TRBD1 agrees at 12 bases. V lost 10 bases, J lost 1 base, and 10 bases stayed unmatched. Germline V gene lookup returns CDR1 MRHNA and CDR2 SNTAGT. CDR3 size: 16 residues. The CDR3 DNA reads as TGTGCCAACCCGGGACAGGGGGCGAGAGAGAACACTGAAGCTTTCTTT. Protein: CANPGQGARENTEAFF.

This clonotype occurred a few times. The CDR3, as DNA: TGTGCCAGCAGTTTAAATACAGTAGGAGGCTACACCTTC. It is translated as CASSLNTVGGYTF. The genes are TRBV28 and TRBJ1-2, with D uncertain. The germline V gene encodes CDR1 MDHEN and CDR2 SYDVKM. The ends were cut back, 2 bases at V and 8 bases at J, with 12 bases in the middle. The CDR3 sequence is 13 residues long.

A few counts support this clonotype. The J gene is TRBJ2-5, the V gene TRBV7-6; D call uncertain. V was cut by 1 base and J by 7 bases, with 7 bases left in between. The CDR3 runs 12 residues. Germline V gene data show CDR1 as SGHVS and CDR2 as FNYEAQ. The CDR3 coding sequence is TGTGCCAGCAGCTTAGTTGAGAGGACCCAGTACTTC. Translated, it gives CASSLVERTQYF.

V is TRBV19 and J is TRBJ2-1, with 9 bases lining up with TRBD2. Germline values: CDR1 LNHDA, CDR2 SQIVND (reference sequence). This CDR3 has 13 residues. After removal of 5 bases from V and 7 bases from J, the junction contained 3 bases not matched to a gene. The CDR3 DNA reads TGTGCCAGTAGTGGACTAGCGAAAAATGAGCAGTTCTTC. It specifies CASSGLAKNEQFF.

There are many counts of this clonotype. The gene calls are TRBV29-1 and TRBJ2-5; D might be TRBD2 (6 bases). The germline V gene has CDR1 SQVTM and CDR2 ANQGSEA. This CDR3 is built from 15 residues. V shed 7 bases and J shed 4 bases, with 22 bases lying between them. This CDR3 is CSAANWGRGGETQYF. CDR3 coding DNA: TGCAGCGCTGCTAATTGGGGTCGGGGAGGAGAGACCCAGTACTTC. The full variable domain, rest sourced from reference TRBV29-1 and TRBJ2-5, is SAVISQKPSRDICQRGTSLTIQCQVDSQVTMMFWYRQQPGQSLTLIATANQGSEATYESGFVIDKFPISRPNLTFSTLTVSNMSPEDSSIYLCSAANWGRGGETQYFGPGTRLLVL.

This clonotype has just a few counts. V usage is TRBV7-2 and J usage is TRBJ1-4; D is undetermined. This CDR3 is 15 amino acids long. Germline CDR1 reads SGHTA; CDR2 reads FQGNSA. Trimming left V 5 bases short and J 8 bases short, with 18 bases between. CDR3 DNA sequence: TGTGCCAGCAGCCCGGACTCAATGGCGGGAGAAAAACTGTTTTTT. Translation gives CASSPDSMAGEKLFF.

This clonotype was detected a few times. The V call is TRBV4-1, the J call TRBJ2-7; TRBD1 agrees at 10 bases. CDR1 is MGHRA and CDR2 is YSYEKL in the germline V gene. Germline trimming cut 3 bases from V and 5 bases from J; bases unmatched to any gene: 4. This CDR3 comprises 14 residues. CDR3: CASSQGQGNHEQYF. The CDR3, as DNA: TGCGCCAGCAGCCAGGGACAGGGGAACCACGAGCAGTACTTC.

This clonotype was seen more than once but under ten times. The J gene is TRBJ2-7, the V gene TRBV29-1; TRBD2 matches 7 bases. Trimming cost V 4 bases and J 0 bases; bases outside gene matches: 3. There are 13 residues in the CDR3. Per the germline V gene, CDR1 is SQVTM and CDR2 is ANQGSEA. The CDR3 reads CSVGGGSSYEQYF. CDR3 DNA sequence: TGCAGCGTTGGCGGGGGTTCCTCCTACGAGCAGTACTTC.

This chain joins TRBV15 and TRBJ2-5; D perhaps matches TRBD2 (5 bases). The CDR3 extends over 14 amino acids. The V gene lost 9 bases and the J gene lost 3 bases, with 17 bases spanning the gap. Per germline, CDR1 LNHNV and CDR2 YYDKDF (reference sequence). CDR3 region: CATTPGLGEETQYF. CDR3 DNA sequence: TGTGCCACTACGCCGGGCCTCGGGGAAGAGACCCAGTACTTC.

This clonotype showed up just a few times. The V call is TRBV12-3 or TRBV12-4, the J call TRBJ1-5, with D uncertain. The CDR3 extends over 12 amino acids. The V gene lost 5 bases and the J gene lost 4 bases, with 6 bases spanning the gap. The chain's CDR3 is CASSPANQPQHF. The CDR3 DNA follows: TGTGCCAGCAGTCCAGCGAATCAGCCCCAGCATTTT.